Here is one T cell receptor beta chain with its context. Its antigen remains unknown. Trimming removed 5 bases at V and 3 bases at J, with 13 bases between. This CDR3 is built from 14 residues. The TCRbeta library was prepared with unique molecular identifiers. TCRdb ran MiXCR on the PCR reads and lists one entry per CDR3 protein. The sample shows about 200,000 distinct CDR3 sequences, approximately 6.9% of them seen only once. The sample originates from a study of T-cell reconstitution after alpha-beta-depleted transplantation in children. Overall study results and limits: At one year after transplant, newly produced T cells mostly accounted for T-cell counts and diversity.

The chain links TRBV12-3 or TRBV12-4 to TRBJ1-1; D not resolved. The material sequenced was PBMCs, taken before TCRalphabeta/CD19-depleted stem cell transplant. This clonotype was obtained from a boy under 10 years old with acute lymphoblastic leukemia, due to receive a stem cell transplant. The CDR3 sequence is CASSKRSPDTEAFF. For the CDR3, the DNA is TGTGCCAGCAGTAAAAGGTCCCCGGACACTGAAGCTTTCTTT.